The clone carrying this T cell receptor beta chain appeared many times. Per germline, CDR1 MNHEY and CDR2 SMNVEV (reference sequence). The CDR3 has 15 residues. J gave up 2 bases and V 3 bases, and 4 bases lay outside the gene matches. The sample is drawn from a study of T cells in Graves' hyperthyroidism and ophthalmopathy. At the level of the study: Any treatment followed the collection of peripheral blood at initial diagnosis.

TCR beta CDR3 regions were amplified from RNA transcripts. HTBI primers drove first-round RT-PCR of the TCR CDR3. TCRdb re-called the multiplex PCR reads with MiXCR, one entry per CDR3 protein. Among 400,000 to 450,000 distinct CDR3 sequences listed, roughly 15% were seen once. Ophthalmopathy cases scored 3 or more on the Clinical Activity Score and 4 or more on NOSPECS grade, with duration below 3 months. Clinical symptoms, serum thyroxine, TRAb, thyroid ultrasound and orbital computed tomography established diagnosis. The PBMCs had their origin in 7.5 to 10 ml of fresh peripheral blood. This TCR was recovered from a man aged 18-30 years with Graves' ophthalmopathy. The chain carries TRBV27 and TRBJ1-5; the match to TRBD1 covers 7 bases. Sequenced input: blood. CDR3 residues: CASSLGQTGNQPQHF. Here the CDR3 DNA reads TGTGCCAGCAGTTTGGGACAGACCGGCAATCAGCCCCAGCATTTT.